Shown below are 19 T cell receptor beta chains from a single sample sequenced in a study of beta chain features in type 1 diabetes. Investigators reverse transcribed all isolated RNA, so they sequenced expressed TCRB transcripts. The repertoire was sequenced with immunoSEQ multiplex PCR; TCRdb's copy has only in-frame clones and lacks some. This repertoire shows 310,000 or so clones, roughly 15% found once; its top ten account for about 0.014%. These TCRs' antigens remain unknown. General study results and limits: People with Type 1 diabetes carried modestly yet significantly shorter TCRB CDR3s in all four CD4+ subsets.

The sequenced sample was naive CD4+ T cells from blood. These receptors originate from a man between 18 and 29 years old with type 1 diabetes.

V usage is TRBV11-2 and J usage is TRBJ2-7, with unresolved D. Germline V gives CDR1 SGHAT, CDR2 FQNNGV. This CDR3 is built from 14 residues. V was shortened by 0 bases and J by 3 bases, with 9 bases between the two germline ends. The CDR3 loop reads CASSLELGVYEQYF. In nucleotides, the CDR3 is TGTGCCAGCAGCTTAGAGCTAGGCGTCTACGAGCAGTACTTC.

This clone was observed a handful of times. The chain joins TRBV9 to TRBJ1-3; 10 bases map to TRBD1. Looked up from germline, CDR1 is SGDLS and CDR2 is YYNGEE. The CDR3 covers 16 residues. The J segment lost 3 bases and the V segment lost 3 bases, leaving 6 bases of the junction unmatched. Written as DNA, the CDR3 is TGTGCCAGCAGCGACCGGACAGGGGGAAATGGAAACACCATATATTTT. This codes for CASSDRTGGNGNTIYF.

This clone has just a few counts. This sequence joins TRBV6-6 and TRBJ2-7; 8 bases are a match to TRBD1. The CDR3 has 13 amino acids. Germline V gene sequence: CDR1 MNHNY, CDR2 SVGAGI (reference sequence). Trimming took 6 bases from V and 5 from J; bases not matched to a gene: 6. The CDR3 sequence is CASRSGGVDEQYF. The CDR3 bases are TGTGCCAGCAGGTCAGGGGGCGTGGACGAGCAGTACTTC.

V gene TRBV7-2 combines with J gene TRBJ2-3; 8 bases map to TRBD1. The CDR3 has 14 residues. CDR1 and CDR2 (germline): SGHTA, FQGNSA. Losses at the gene ends were 5 bases for V and 2 bases for J; bases not matched to a gene: 3. Here the CDR3 reads CASSRDRLTDTQYF. CDR3 sequence (DNA): TGTGCCAGCAGCCGGGACAGGCTCACAGATACGCAGTATTTT.

This sequence joins TRBV4-3 and TRBJ1-4; 8 bases are shared with TRBD1. The V gene end was trimmed by 1 base and the J gene end by 0 bases; junction bases not matched to a gene: 7. The CDR3 runs 18 residues. CDR1 and CDR2 (germline): LGHNA, YSLEER. Here the CDR3 reads CASSQGTGYGATNEKLFF. CDR3 DNA sequence: TGCGCCAGCAGCCAAGGGACAGGGTACGGAGCAACTAATGAAAAACTGTTTTTT.

The chain links TRBV30 to TRBJ2-5; 9 bases agree with TRBD1. Germline V gene sequence: CDR1 GTSNPN, CDR2 SVGIG (reference sequence). The CDR3 totals 13 residues. The CDR3 sequence: CAWGTGNQETQYF. For the CDR3, the DNA is TGTGCTTGGGGGACAGGGAACCAAGAGACCCAGTACTTC.

This clone was seen more than once but under ten times. The chain couples TRBV5-1 to TRBJ2-3; D is perhaps TRBD2 (7 bases). This CDR3 region has 17 residues. Germline CDR1 and CDR2: SGHRS and YFSETQ. Deletions cut 0 bases from V and 4 bases from J, with 18 bases between. The CDR3 bases are TGCGCCAGCAGCTTGGCCTCCGGGGGGCCGGGAGCAGATACGCAGTATTTT. This sequence encodes CASSLASGGPGADTQYF.

The J gene is TRBJ1-1, the V gene TRBV4-3, with D unclear. Per germline, CDR1 LGHNA and CDR2 YSLEER. The CDR3 sequence is 14 residues long. Between the trimmed V and J ends, which lost 4 bases and 5 bases, there was a span of 14 bases. CDR3 sequence reads: CASSRGAGETEAFF. The CDR3 DNA follows: TGCGCCAGCAGCCGCGGCGCCGGGGAGACTGAAGCTTTCTTT.

V is TRBV18 and J is TRBJ1-1; a weak D match, TRBD1 (5 bases). CDR1 and CDR2 (germline): KGHSH, LQKENI. V shed 3 bases and J shed 0 bases, with 8 bases lying between them. The CDR3 covers 14 residues. The CDR3 here is CASSPEGLNTEAFF. CDR3 nucleotides: TGTGCCAGCTCACCGGAGGGGCTGAACACTGAAGCTTTCTTT.

V usage is TRBV7-7 and J usage is TRBJ2-1, with 14 bases lining up with TRBD2. CDR1 is SSHAT and CDR2 is FNYEAQ in the germline V gene (reference sequence). The CDR3 has 16 amino acids. Losses at the gene ends were 6 bases for V and 7 bases for J; bases not matched to a gene: 8. In DNA, the CDR3 is TGTGCCAGCAGGCCGGGACTAGCGGGAGCGTCGAATGAGCAGTTCTTC. This sequence encodes CASRPGLAGASNEQFF. Full variable domain (remainder filled in from reference TRBV7-7 and TRBJ2-1): GAGVSQSPRYKVTKRGQDVTLRCDPISSHATLYWYQQALGQGPEFLTYFNYEAQPDKSGLPSDRFSAERPEGSISTLTIQRTEQRDSAMYRCASRPGLAGASNEQFFGPGTRLTVL.

This clone was seen only a few times. The chain carries TRBV30 and TRBJ1-5; D uncertain. This CDR3 is 13 amino acids long. V was shortened by 2 bases and J by 2 bases, with 7 bases between the two germline ends. Germline CDR1 reads GTSNPN; CDR2 reads SVGIG (reference sequence). The chain's CDR3 is CAWSPGGNQPQHF. Here the CDR3 DNA reads TGTGCCTGGAGTCCCGGGGGCAATCAGCCCCAGCATTTT.

This clone was picked up a small number of times. The gene calls are TRBV2 and TRBJ1-5; TRBD1 matches at 7 bases. CDR3 length: 13 residues. Germline-derived CDR1 and CDR2 are SNHLY and FYNNEI. Losses at the gene ends were 4 bases for V and 5 bases for J; bases not matched to a gene: 2. The chain's CDR3 is CASSGDSYQPQHF. CDR3 DNA: TGTGCCAGCAGTGGGGACAGTTATCAGCCCCAGCATTTT. Drawing the rest from reference TRBV2 and TRBJ1-5, the complete variable domain is EPEVTQTPSHQVTQMGQEVILRCVPISNHLYFYWYRQILGQKVEFLVSFYNNEISEKSEIFDDQFSVERPDGSNFTLKIRSTKLEDSAMYFCASSGDSYQPQHFGDGTRLSIL.

The chain is built from TRBV15 and TRBJ1-4; TRBD1 aligns across 9 bases. The CDR3 runs 15 residues. Germline V CDR1 and CDR2: LNHNV, YYDKDF (reference sequence). V lost 1 base, J lost 5 bases, and 2 bases stayed unmatched. As DNA, the CDR3 is TGTGCCACCAGCAGAGCTGGGACAGGGAATGAAAAACTGTTTTTT. Translation gives CATSRAGTGNEKLFF.

The rearrangement links TRBV6-5 to TRBJ2-7; tentatively, D is TRBD2 (7 bases). The CDR3 loop spans 15 amino acids. Trimming took off 0 bases at V and 5 bases at J, with 14 bases between the two ends. Germline-derived CDR1 and CDR2 are MNHEY and SVGAGI. The CDR3 region is CASSYSAGARDEQYF. The CDR3 nucleotides read TGTGCCAGCAGTTACTCGGCGGGGGCGAGGGACGAGCAGTACTTC.

This clone appeared a few times. CDR3 residues: CASSSSSGTGGTDTQYF. In DNA, the CDR3 is TGTGCCAGCAGCTCCTCCAGCGGGACAGGGGGCACAGATACGCAGTATTTT. V gene TRBV5-6 combines with J gene TRBJ2-3; 10 nucleotides align to TRBD1. Losses at the gene ends were 3 bases for V and 1 base for J; bases not matched to a gene: 8. Germline V gives CDR1 SGHDT, CDR2 YYEEEE. CDR3 length: 17 residues.

This clone showed up just a few times. The chain combines TRBV5-6 with TRBJ2-5, with TRBD2 matching over 12 bases. This CDR3 contains 16 residues. V shed 4 bases, J shed 1 base, and the junction held 5 bases outside the gene matches. Germline CDR1 and CDR2: SGHDT and YYEEEE. CDR3 bases: TGTGCCAGCAGCCCGGGACTAGCGGGTATCCAAGAGACCCAGTACTTC. Encoded protein: CASSPGLAGIQETQYF.

A few counts support this clone. The chain carries TRBV11-2 and TRBJ2-3; possible D gene TRBD1, 5 bases. V lost 2 bases, J lost 2 bases, and 11 bases lay in between. CDR1 and CDR2 from the germline V gene are SGHAT and FQNNGV. The CDR3 consists of 15 residues. CDR3 sequence reads: CASSLRGTATDTQYF. The CDR3 DNA sequence: TGTGCCAGCAGCTTAAGGGGCACGGCCACAGATACGCAGTATTTT. Supplemented by reference TRBV11-2 and TRBJ2-3, the full variable domain reads EAGVAQSPRYKIIEKRQSVAFWCNPISGHATLYWYQQILGQGPKLLIQFQNNGVVDDSQLPKDRFSAERLKGVDSTLKIQPAKLEDSAVYLCASSLRGTATDTQYFGPGTRLTVL.

The chain couples TRBV30 to TRBJ1-1; 9 bases map to TRBD1. Losses at the gene ends were 2 bases for V and 5 bases for J; bases not matched to a gene: 9. Germline values: CDR1 GTSNPN, CDR2 SVGIG (reference sequence). There are 15 residues in the CDR3. CDR3 sequence: CAWSSTGGARTEAFF. The CDR3 nucleotides read TGTGCCTGGAGTTCAACAGGGGGCGCACGGACTGAAGCTTTCTTT.

The chain couples TRBV11-2 to TRBJ2-7, with 11 bases identical to TRBD2. Germline lookup yields CDR1 SGHAT and CDR2 FQNNGV. V lost 4 bases and J lost 6; bases outside the gene matches: 5. The CDR3 loop spans 14 amino acids. As DNA, the CDR3 is TGTGCCAGCAGCTCCACTAGCGGGAGAATCGAGCAGTACTTC. Its translation: CASSSTSGRIEQYF.